One and the same sample provided the 27 T cell receptor beta chains below, sequenced in a study of T cells in Graves' hyperthyroidism and ophthalmopathy. TCR beta CDR3 sequences were amplified from RNA transcripts. The HTBI primer set drove a first-round RT-PCR of the TCR CDR3. Each CDR3 protein is one row after TCRdb ran MiXCR on the multiplex PCR reads. Here the sample spans approximately 600,000 distinct CDR3 sequences, more than 20% being singletons. Material for sequencing was blood. The receptors were gathered from a young man with Graves' ophthalmopathy.

The chain is built from TRBV27 and TRBJ1-6; D call uncertain. Germline V gives CDR1 MNHEY, CDR2 SMNVEV (reference sequence). Trimming pared 6 bases from V and 7 bases from J, leaving 13 bases between. This CDR3 contains 14 residues. This CDR3 reads CASRPLGYNSPLHF. DNA of the CDR3: TGTGCCAGCAGACCCCTGGGGTACAATTCACCCCTCCACTTT.

Remarks on this clonotype: The germline gene is not matched at one end of the junction; a read error may be the cause. The chain has TRBV2 and TRBJ2-2; D unclear. Germline CDR1 SNHLY, CDR2 FYNNEI. This CDR3 has 12 amino acids. The CDR3 DNA sequence: TGTGCCTTAGGTCCGAACACCCGGGAGCTGTTTTTT. This sequence encodes CALGPNTRELFF. The whole variable domain, filled in from reference TRBV2 and TRBJ2-2, reads EPEVTQTPSHQVTQMGQEVILRCVPISNHLYFYWYRQILGQKVEFLVSFYNNEISEKSEIFDDQFSVERPDGSNFTLKIRSTKLEDSAMYFCALGPNTRELFFGEGSRLTVL.

This clonotype was counted between two and nine times. The chain uses TRBV7-3 and TRBJ2-5; D not certain. The CDR3 loop spans 12 amino acids. Deletions cut 11 bases from V and 2 bases from J, with 12 bases between. Germline CDR1 SGHTA, CDR2 FQGTGA. The CDR3 is CALGRAQETQYF. The CDR3 DNA reads TGTGCCCTAGGTAGGGCTCAAGAGACCCAGTACTTC.

Only a few counts were recorded for this clonotype. This chain links TRBV29-1 with TRBJ2-2, with a possible D match to TRBD1 (5 bases). The CDR3 has 14 amino acids. Per the germline V gene, CDR1 is SQVTM and CDR2 is ANQGSEA. V was shortened by 1 base and J by 2 bases, with 8 bases between the two germline ends. Here the CDR3 DNA reads TGCAGCGTTGAAGGGACACTCAACACCGGGGAGCTGTTTTTT. This sequence encodes CSVEGTLNTGELFF.

In its sample, this clonotype was seen many times. The chain uses TRBV2 and TRBJ2-1; D is perhaps TRBD2 (6 bases). The length of the CDR3 is 13 residues. V lost 2 bases, J lost 6 bases, and 8 bases lay in between. Germline CDR1 SNHLY, CDR2 FYNNEI. CDR3: CASSEPGGNEQFF. The CDR3 nucleotides are TGTGCCAGCAGTGAACCCGGGGGCAATGAGCAGTTCTTC.

This clonotype came up many times. V usage is TRBV7-2 and J usage is TRBJ2-5, with D maybe TRBD1 (7 bases). Trimming removed 6 bases at V and 5 bases at J, with 13 bases between. Looked up from germline, CDR1 is SGHTA and CDR2 is FQGNSA. This CDR3 is built from 13 residues. The chain's CDR3 is CASSKTGTETQYF. CDR3 sequence (DNA): TGTGCCAGCAGTAAGACAGGGACTGAGACCCAGTACTTC.

This clonotype has only a few counts. V is TRBV6-1 and J is TRBJ2-2, with 9 positions matching TRBD1. Germline V gene data show CDR1 as MNHNS and CDR2 as SASEGT. V shed 6 bases and J 8 bases; nucleotides not matched to a gene: 13. CDR3 length: 16 amino acids. The CDR3 bases are TGTGCCAGCAGCGGGACCGGGACAGGGACTATTGGGGAGCTGTTTTTT. Its translation: CASSGTGTGTIGELFF.

This clonotype was counted many times. J is TRBJ1-1 and V is TRBV10-3; tentative D call: TRBD1 (5 bases). CDR1 and CDR2 from the germline V gene are ENHRY and SYGVKD. The CDR3 runs 15 residues. V lost 0 bases to trimming and J lost 2 bases, with 10 bases between them. In DNA form, the CDR3 reads TGTGCCATCAGTGAGTCGAAGAGGGACAACACTGAAGCTTTCTTT. Its translation is CAISESKRDNTEAFF.

The sample holds a few counts of this clonotype. J is TRBJ2-3 and V is TRBV7-2; D may match TRBD1 or TRBD2 (6 bases each). Trimming cost V 2 bases and J 0 bases, with 18 bases left between them. Germline values: CDR1 SGHTA, CDR2 FQGNSA. There are 18 residues in the CDR3. For the CDR3, the DNA is TGTGCCAGCAGCTTATTTGGAGGGGGGAGTAAAAGCACAGATACGCAGTATTTT. This sequence encodes CASSLFGGGSKSTDTQYF.

The chain combines TRBV10-3 with TRBJ2-5, with D maybe TRBD2 (5 bases). This CDR3 contains 13 residues. Trimming shortened V by 2 bases and J by 1 base, and 5 bases separated the two germline ends. CDR1 is ENHRY, CDR2 SYGVKD, per germline. The CDR3 reads CAISETSQETQYF. The CDR3 nucleotides read TGTGCCATCAGTGAGACTAGCCAAGAGACCCAGTACTTC.

This clonotype was counted ten times or more. The V call is TRBV7-2, the J call TRBJ2-3, with 14 positions matching TRBD2. This CDR3 region has 17 residues. V was pared by 5 bases and J by 6 bases, with 10 bases of the junction left unmatched. Germline CDR1 reads SGHTA; CDR2 reads FQGNSA. The DNA of the CDR3 is TGTGCCAGCAGCAGCCCCGGGACTAGCGGGAGTATGGATACGCAGTATTTT. Amino acids: CASSSPGTSGSMDTQYF.

This clonotype was seen only a few times. V usage is TRBV2 and J usage is TRBJ2-5; TRBD1 is a possible D gene (6 bases). Germline CDR1 and CDR2: SNHLY and FYNNEI. The CDR3 runs to 15 residues. The germline V and J ends were trimmed by 4 bases and 5 bases, with 17 bases remaining between them. The CDR3 loop is CASSGLRTQGETQYF. DNA of the CDR3: TGTGCCAGCAGTGGCCTGCGTACCCAGGGGGAGACCCAGTACTTC.

This clonotype showed up just a few times. The chain joins TRBV19 to TRBJ2-3, with D unresolved. Germline V gene sequence: CDR1 LNHDA, CDR2 SQIVND (reference sequence). Trimming stripped 6 bases from V and 0 bases from J, with 10 bases between. The CDR3 runs 14 residues. The CDR3 loop is CASRPRVSTDTQYF. CDR3 in DNA: TGTGCCAGTAGACCTCGGGTCAGCACAGATACGCAGTATTTT.

This clonotype was seen at least ten times. V and J are TRBV7-8 and TRBJ2-7; no reliable D call. V dropped 0 bases and J dropped 6 bases, with 18 bases sitting between them. Germline loops: CDR1 SGHVS, CDR2 FQNEAQ. The CDR3 runs to 16 residues. Here the CDR3 reads CASSLALQAARPEQYF. CDR3 DNA sequence: TGTGCCAGCAGCTTAGCGCTCCAGGCCGCCAGACCCGAGCAGTACTTC.

This clonotype has just a few counts. The chain joins TRBV5-1 to TRBJ2-2; TRBD2 aligns across 7 bases. The CDR3 is made up of 18 amino acids. Looked up from germline, CDR1 is SGHRS and CDR2 is YFSETQ. Losses at the gene ends were 5 bases for V and 6 bases for J; bases not matched to a gene: 19. The chain's CDR3 is CASSHLPPGAGNAGELFF. CDR3 nucleotide sequence: TGCGCCAGCAGTCATTTACCCCCGGGAGCGGGAAACGCCGGGGAGCTGTTTTTT.

Worth noting for this clonotype: This may come from a read error, since a much larger clone is one base off. The gene calls are TRBV6-5 and TRBJ1-1, with D hard to call. Germline V gives CDR1 MNHEY, CDR2 SVGAGI. V lost 5 bases and J 3 bases, leaving 16 bases between the germline ends. CDR3 length: 15 amino acids. The DNA for the CDR3 is TGTGCCAGCAGTCACAATCGGAGATCGGACACTGAAGCTTTCTTT. Encoded protein: CASSHNRRSDTEAFF.

As concerns this clonotype: A clone one base away is much larger, so this may be a read error. CDR3 coding DNA: TGTGTCAGCAGCCCCCCAGGGGCATTCGAAGCTTTCTTT. This sequence encodes CVSSPPGAFEAFF. The chain is built from TRBV14 and TRBJ1-1, with a tentative D call TRBD1 (6 bases). This CDR3 is built from 13 residues. Germline V gene lookup returns CDR1 SGHDN and CDR2 FVKESK.

DNA of the CDR3: TGTGCCAGCAGCTTTCTGGGCAGGGCTTACAATGAGCAGTTCTTC. Its translation: CASSFLGRAYNEQFF. The V call is TRBV7-9, the J call TRBJ2-1, with D possibly being TRBD1 (5 bases). The V and J ends lost 3 bases and 4 bases respectively, with 13 bases between them. This CDR3 has 15 amino acids. Germline CDR1 is SEHNR and CDR2 is FQNEAQ (reference sequence). Filled out from reference TRBV7-9 and TRBJ2-1, the complete variable domain reads DTGVSQNPRHKITKRGQNVTFRCDPISEHNRLYWYRQTLGQGPEFLTYFQNEAQLEKSRLLSDRFSAERPKGSFSTLEIQRTEQGDSAMYLCASSFLGRAYNEQFFGPGTRLTVL.

This clonotype was recorded at least ten times. The chain combines TRBV3-1 with TRBJ2-7, with D possibly matching TRBD1 (6 bases). Deletions cut 5 bases from V and 0 bases from J, with 17 bases between. Germline lookup yields CDR1 LGHDT and CDR2 YNNKEL (reference sequence). There are 16 residues in the CDR3. CDR3 in DNA: TGTGCCAGCAGCTCCCCTCGAACAGGGAGCTCCTACGAGCAGTACTTC. Its translation: CASSSPRTGSSYEQYF.

This clonotype was counted a few times. This rearrangement joins TRBV11-2 to TRBJ2-4; D is possibly TRBD1 (5 bases). Germline-derived CDR1 and CDR2 are SGHAT and FQNNGV. The CDR3 length is 15 residues. The germline V and J ends were trimmed by 3 bases and 8 bases, with 17 bases remaining between them. The CDR3 loop is CASSFMAGPGDIQYF. DNA for the CDR3: TGTGCCAGCAGCTTCATGGCAGGGCCCGGAGACATTCAGTACTTC.

CDR3 protein: CSVELRTQAETQYF. The CDR3, as DNA: TGCAGCGTTGAACTCCGGACACAAGCGGAGACCCAGTACTTC. This chain uses TRBV29-1 with TRBJ2-5, with D tentatively TRBD1 (5 bases). Per germline, CDR1 SQVTM and CDR2 ANQGSEA. The CDR3 consists of 14 residues. V was pared by 2 bases and J by 5 bases, with 15 bases between.

The table lists this clonotype with a few counts. This chain joins TRBV18 and TRBJ2-3; 8 nucleotides line up with TRBD2. The CDR3 has 15 residues. J gave up 3 bases and V 8 bases, and 10 bases lay outside the gene matches. Germline loops: CDR1 KGHSH, CDR2 LQKENI. The CDR3 coding sequence is TGTGCCAGCCTACTAGAAGCGGGAGCAACAGATACGCAGTATTTT. This sequence encodes CASLLEAGATDTQYF. Filled out from reference TRBV18 and TRBJ2-3, the complete variable domain reads NAGVMQNPRHLVRRRGQEARLRCSPMKGHSHVYWYRQLPEEGLKFMVYLQKENIIDESGMPKERFSAEFPKEGPSILRIQQVVRGDSAAYFCASLLEAGATDTQYFGPGTRLTVL.

The chain couples TRBV9 to TRBJ2-7; 7 bases align to TRBD1. This CDR3 has 15 residues. V shed 2 bases and J 0 bases; nucleotides not matched to a gene: 5. Germline lookup yields CDR1 SGDLS and CDR2 YYNGEE. The CDR3 sequence is CASSVTGASSYEQYF. In nucleotides, the CDR3 is TGTGCCAGCAGCGTTACAGGGGCGAGCTCCTACGAGCAGTACTTC.

There are many counts of this clonotype. The V gene is TRBV7-2, the J gene TRBJ1-2, with 8 bases that match TRBD1. There are 15 residues in the CDR3. Germline CDR1 reads SGHTA; CDR2 reads FQGNSA. After removal of 1 base from V and 2 bases from J, the junction contained 3 bases not matched to a gene. The CDR3 region is CASSLDGQGNYGYTF. The CDR3 DNA reads TGTGCCAGCAGCTTAGACGGACAGGGAAACTATGGCTACACCTTC.

This clonotype occurred many times. J is TRBJ2-1 and V is TRBV30, with D perhaps being TRBD1 or TRBD2 (6 bases each). Germline assignment: CDR1 GTSNPN and CDR2 SVGIG (reference sequence). Trimming cost V 6 bases and J 8 bases, with 20 bases left between them. The CDR3 extends over 14 amino acids. In nucleotides, the CDR3 is TGTGCCTGTAACCGGGACATTAGCGGCCATGAGCAGTTCTTC. This codes for CACNRDISGHEQFF.

This clonotype was counted many times. This chain joins TRBV12-3 or TRBV12-4 and TRBJ1-5, with D possibly matching TRBD1 (5 bases). V lost 5 bases and J 7 bases, leaving 12 bases between the germline ends. CDR3 length: 13 residues. The CDR3 region is CASSLRESQPQHF. The CDR3 coding sequence is TGTGCCAGCAGTCTCAGGGAAAGCCAGCCCCAGCATTTT.

This clonotype was recorded a few times. This rearrangement joins TRBV28 to TRBJ1-2; D unresolved. Germline CDR1 MDHEN, CDR2 SYDVKM. CDR3 length equals 13 residues. Trimming cost V 4 bases and J 3 bases, with 9 bases left between them. The CDR3 spells CASSSYMDYGYTF. In nucleotides, the CDR3 is TGTGCCAGCAGTTCCTACATGGACTATGGCTACACCTTC.